The clone carrying this T cell receptor beta chain was recorded a few times. The data were obtained in a study of early T cells in non-severe SARS-CoV-2 infection. The CDR3 has 15 amino acids. Trimming stripped 4 bases from V and 0 bases from J, with 11 bases between. The germline CDR1 and CDR2 sequences are SGHTA and FQGTGA. In TCRdb, the 5' RACE reads were re-called with MiXCR into one record per CDR3 protein. This sample yields 69,000 or so distinct CDR3 sequences, of which roughly 13% are seen a single time; approximately 5.2% belongs to the top ten. The genes are TRBV7-3 and TRBJ2-3, with TRBD2 as a possible D gene (5 bases). This receptor was obtained from an adult who was a healthcare worker with PCR-confirmed SARS-CoV-2 infection or an uninfected control (not recorded which). The sequenced sample consisted of whole blood. CDR3 sequence: CASSSARTSTDTQYF. The CDR3 region has the DNA TGTGCCAGCAGCTCCGCTCGGACTAGCACAGATACGCAGTATTTT.